A single sample gave rise to the 15 T cell receptor beta chains below, sequenced in a study of monozygotic twins with inflammatory bowel disease. TCRdb reprocessed the 5' RACE reads, with one entry per CDR3 protein and no DNA. Here the sample table reports 350,000 to 550,000 distinct CDR3 sequences. What was sequenced was blood. Receptors were obtained from a human donor with ulcerative colitis or Crohn's disease, or a healthy co-twin of an affected twin (not recorded which).

This rearrangement joins TRBV18 to TRBJ2-5. The CDR3 has 14 residues. The germline V gene encodes CDR1 KGHSH and CDR2 LQKENI. The chain's CDR3 is CASSPPSLKETQYF.

J is TRBJ2-4 and V is TRBV20-1. CDR3 size: 14 residues. The germline V gene encodes CDR1 DFQATT and CDR2 SNEGSKA (reference sequence). The CDR3 reads CSARVGSTVNIQYF.

The chain joins TRBV7-3 to TRBJ2-3; lacking DNA, the TRBD2 call made by TCRdb goes unchecked. Germline lookup yields CDR1 SGHTA and CDR2 FQGTGA. The CDR3 is made up of 15 amino acids. CDR3 protein: CTSSLRAGEEDTQYF. The full variable domain, in which reference TRBV7-3 and TRBJ2-3 provide the parts outside the CDR3, is GAGVSQTPSNKVTEKGKYVELRCDPISGHTALYWYRQSLGQGPEFLIYFQGTGAADDSGLPNDRFFAVRPEGSVSTLKIQRTERGDSAVYLCTSSLRAGEEDTQYFGPGTRLTVL.

The chain uses TRBV14 and TRBJ2-1; TCRdb names TRBD2, which stays unverified in the absence of DNA. The germline V gene encodes CDR1 SGHDN and CDR2 FVKESK. This CDR3 is 16 amino acids long. CDR3 loop: CASRQGRGGLYNEQFF.

The J gene is TRBJ1-2, the V gene TRBV3-1. The germline V gene has CDR1 LGHDT and CDR2 YNNKEL (reference sequence). The CDR3 covers 12 residues. The CDR3 sequence: CASSLWPDGYTF. The complete variable domain, with remaining parts taken from reference TRBV3-1 and TRBJ1-2, reads DTAVSQTPKYLVTQMGNDKSIKCEQNLGHDTMYWYKQDSKKFLKIMFSYNNKELIINETVPNRFSPKSPDKAHLNLHINSLELGDSAVYFCASSLWPDGYTFGSGTRLTVV.

The CDR3 sequence: CASSPRTGVGSPLHF. The chain employs TRBV9 and TRBJ1-6; the TRBD1 assignment by TCRdb is unverifiable without DNA. CDR1 SGDLS and CDR2 YYNGEE come from the germline V gene. The CDR3 sequence is 15 residues long. Full variable domain (outside the CDR3, taken from reference TRBV9 and TRBJ1-6): DSGVTQTPKHLITATGQRVTLRCSPRSGDLSVYWYQQSLDQGLQFLIQYYNGEERAKGNILERFSAQQFPDLHSELNLSSLELGDSALYFCASSPRTGVGSPLHFGNGTRLTVT.

The CDR3 protein is CASSVGPGGGSTDTQYF. The gene calls are TRBV9 and TRBJ2-3; the TRBD2 assignment by TCRdb is unverifiable without DNA. Germline-derived CDR1 and CDR2 are SGDLS and YYNGEE. The CDR3 sequence is 17 residues long.

The J gene is TRBJ2-7, the V gene TRBV7-9; TCRdb calls TRBD1, which cannot be checked without DNA. There are 16 residues in the CDR3. Germline lookup yields CDR1 SEHNR and CDR2 FQNEAQ (reference sequence). This chain's CDR3 is CASSLNTGLASYEQYF. Looking up the rest from reference TRBV7-9 and TRBJ2-7 gives the full variable domain: DTGVSQNPRHKITKRGQNVTFRCDPISEHNRLYWYRQTLGQGPEFLTYFQNEAQLEKSRLLSDRFSAERPKGSFSTLEIQRTEQGDSAMYLCASSLNTGLASYEQYFGPGTRLTVT.

This chain uses TRBV18 with TRBJ2-2. This CDR3 comprises 15 residues. The germline V gene has CDR1 KGHSH and CDR2 LQKENI. The CDR3 spells CASSPGDVNTGELFF.

The chain has TRBV20-1 and TRBJ1-4; TCRdb picks TRBD1, but there is no DNA to check that call. This CDR3 region has 14 residues. Germline CDR1 DFQATT, CDR2 SNEGSKA (reference sequence). The CDR3 spells CSARTGTTNEKLFF.

The V call is TRBV20-1, the J call TRBJ1-2; the TRBD1 assignment by TCRdb is unverifiable without DNA. The CDR3 length is 16 residues. Germline V gene data show CDR1 as DFQATT and CDR2 as SNEGSKA (reference sequence). This CDR3 reads CSARVGTGVSNYGYTF.

The CDR3 here is CASSATGGSYGYTF. The chain couples TRBV6-1 to TRBJ1-2; TCRdb proposes TRBD1, but this gene call is untestable without DNA. Germline CDR1 reads MNHNS; CDR2 reads SASEGT. CDR3 length: 14 amino acids.

The CDR3 here is CASSLDVASRETQYF. The gene calls are TRBV5-1 and TRBJ2-5; TCRdb proposes TRBD2, but this gene call is untestable without DNA. The CDR3 is 15 residues long. Germline lookup yields CDR1 SGHRS and CDR2 YFSETQ.

The chain links TRBV7-9 to TRBJ1-2. Germline CDR1 SEHNR, CDR2 FQNEAQ (reference sequence). The CDR3 length is 15 residues. The CDR3 protein is CASSPPLADNHGYTF.

The chain links TRBV19 to TRBJ2-2. Germline V gene data show CDR1 as LNHDA and CDR2 as SQIVND (reference sequence). The CDR3 has 14 amino acids. This CDR3 is CASSIVRDTGELFF.